The source of this TCR beta chain is a study of T cell responses to AZD1222 COVID-19 vaccine. Study-wide points: Baseline testing showed seropositivity in only a handful of AZD1222 recipients. Within unmutated variant regions lay the reported targets of nearly half of spike-specific TCRs. An increase in Spike-specific TCR breadth and depth was observed after two AZD1222 doses. Females made up more of the donors, who were largely white British, and clonal diversity may have come out too low.

Comments on this clone: The antigen remains undetermined.

Using immunoSEQ multiplex PCR, the repertoire was profiled, and TCRdb retains in-frame clones only, with some absent. The sample has 98,000 or so clones; around 86% are singletons. The CDR3 sequence is 12 residues long. Germline V gene data show CDR1 as MGHDK and CDR2 as SYGVNS. Trimming removed 8 bases from V and 4 bases from J, with 11 bases in between. The TCR comes from an adult who received the MenACWY meningococcal vaccine as a control. The source was peripheral blood, collected 28 days after the second dose of the MenACWY control vaccine. The rearrangement uses TRBV25-1 and TRBJ1-2, with a possible D match to TRBD1 (5 bases). CDR3 region: CASHGGFYGYTF. The CDR3 DNA reads TGTGCCAGCCACGGGGGGTTCTATGGCTACACCTTC.